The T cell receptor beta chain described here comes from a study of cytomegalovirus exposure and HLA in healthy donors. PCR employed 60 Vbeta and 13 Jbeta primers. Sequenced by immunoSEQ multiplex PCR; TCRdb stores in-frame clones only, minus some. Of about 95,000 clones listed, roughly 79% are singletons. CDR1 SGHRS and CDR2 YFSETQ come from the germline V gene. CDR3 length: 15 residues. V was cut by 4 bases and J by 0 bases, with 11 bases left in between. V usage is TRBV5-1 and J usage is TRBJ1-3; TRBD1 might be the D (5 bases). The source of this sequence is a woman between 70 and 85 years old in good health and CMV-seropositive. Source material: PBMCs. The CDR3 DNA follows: TGCGCCAGCAGCGCGGGACGGAACTCTGGAAACACCATATATTTT. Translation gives CASSAGRNSGNTIYF. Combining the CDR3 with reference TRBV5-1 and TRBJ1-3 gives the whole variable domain KAGVTQTPRYLIKTRGQQVTLSCSPISGHRSVSWYQQTPGQGLQFLFEYFSETQRNKGNFPGRFSGRQFSNSRSEMNVSTLELGDSALYLCASSAGRNSGNTIYFGEGSWLTVV.